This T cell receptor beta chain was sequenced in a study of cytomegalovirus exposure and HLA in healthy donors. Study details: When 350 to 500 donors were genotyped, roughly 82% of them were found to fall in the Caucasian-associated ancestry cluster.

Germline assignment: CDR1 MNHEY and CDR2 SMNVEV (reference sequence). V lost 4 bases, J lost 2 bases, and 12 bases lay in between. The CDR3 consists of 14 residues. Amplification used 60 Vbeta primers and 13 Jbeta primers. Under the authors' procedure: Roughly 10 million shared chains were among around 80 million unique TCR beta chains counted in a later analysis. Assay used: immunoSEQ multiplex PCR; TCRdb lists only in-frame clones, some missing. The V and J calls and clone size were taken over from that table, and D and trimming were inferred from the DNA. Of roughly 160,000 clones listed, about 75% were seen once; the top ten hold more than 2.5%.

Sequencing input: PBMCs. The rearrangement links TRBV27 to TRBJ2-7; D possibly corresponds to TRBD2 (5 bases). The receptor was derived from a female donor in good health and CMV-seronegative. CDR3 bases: TGTGCCAGCAGTTCCCCGGGAATTCCCTACGAGCAGTACTTC. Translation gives CASSSPGIPYEQYF.